The entry that follows covers one TCR beta chain sequence. The antigen remains unidentified. Trimming removed 8 bases from V and 3 bases from J; junction bases left unmatched: 6. CDR3 length equals 13 residues. Germline CDR1 and CDR2: DFQATT and SNEGSKA (reference sequence). Primers used in a second PCR of roughly 6 to 11 cycles were a sample-barcoded 5' primer and a J-beta primer mix. TCRdb re-analysed the 5' RACE reads in MiXCR, keeping a single row per CDR3 protein. Of fewer than 1,000,000 distinct CDR3 sequences listed, around 45% are singletons. This record belongs to a study of blood T cells in healthy people across ages. The study, taken as a whole, reports: One million T cells yielded diversity estimates that were considered underestimates. Donor CMV status, an unknown factor, possibly confounded changes in expanded clonotypes. Naive T cell percentage by flow cytometry tracked strongly with beta diversity.

Source material: blood. The source is a man aged 60 to 75 in good health. The chain combines TRBV20-1 with TRBJ2-1; TRBD2 agrees at 8 bases. This chain's CDR3 is CSTGGDYYNEQFF. The CDR3 DNA follows: TGCAGTACCGGGGGGGATTACTACAATGAGCAGTTCTTC.